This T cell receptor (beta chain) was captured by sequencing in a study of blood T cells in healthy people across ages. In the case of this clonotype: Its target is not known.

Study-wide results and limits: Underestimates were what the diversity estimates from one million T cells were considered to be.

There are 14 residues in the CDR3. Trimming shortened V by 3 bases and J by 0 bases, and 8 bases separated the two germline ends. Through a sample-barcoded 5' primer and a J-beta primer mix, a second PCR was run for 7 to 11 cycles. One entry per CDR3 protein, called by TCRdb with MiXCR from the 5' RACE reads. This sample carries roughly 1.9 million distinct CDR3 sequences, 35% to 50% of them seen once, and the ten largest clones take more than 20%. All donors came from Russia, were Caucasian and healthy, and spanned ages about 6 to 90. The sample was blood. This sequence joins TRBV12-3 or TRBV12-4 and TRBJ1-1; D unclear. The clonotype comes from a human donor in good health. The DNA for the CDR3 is TGTGCCAGCAGTTTTCACCTAATGAACACTGAAGCTTTCTTT. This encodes CASSFHLMNTEAFF.